The next 28 T cell receptor beta chains were all read from a single sample in a study of blood T cells in healthy people across ages. Alongside a J-beta primer mix, a sample-barcoded 5' primer served in a second PCR lasting roughly 6 to 11 cycles. TCRdb itself ran the 5' RACE reads through MiXCR, one entry per CDR3 protein. The sample consists of about 1.4 million distinct CDR3 sequences, around 59% of them appearing once. Sequencing used blood. Receptors originate from a man aged 18 to 35 in good health.

CDR3 nucleotides: TGTGCCAGCAGTACTGGCGCGTCCGAGCAGTACTTC. This sequence encodes CASSTGASEQYF. The chain recombines TRBV6-5 with TRBJ2-7; D call uncertain. The V gene's germline CDR1 is MNHEY and CDR2 SVGAGI. This CDR3 contains 12 residues. Trimming pared 5 bases from V and 6 bases from J, leaving 11 bases between.

V is TRBV6-1 and J is TRBJ1-2; 9 positions agree with TRBD1. This CDR3 region has 11 residues. Germline CDR1 reads MNHNS; CDR2 reads SASEGT. The V gene end was trimmed by 10 bases and the J gene end by 6 bases; junction bases not matched to a gene: 3. The CDR3 loop reads CATWTGDGYTF. The CDR3 DNA is TGTGCCACCTGGACAGGGGATGGCTACACCTTC.

The chain couples TRBV24-1 to TRBJ2-2; TRBD1 matches at 8 bases. Germline assignment: CDR1 KGHDR and CDR2 SFDVKD. The junction had 3 bases not matched to a gene; V was cut back by 3 bases and J by 7 bases. The CDR3 has 14 residues. The CDR3 DNA reads TGTGCCACCAGTGATGGACAGGGCGTCGGGGAGCTGTTTTTT. Protein sequence: CATSDGQGVGELFF.

In this sample, this clonotype turned up a few times. The rearrangement joins TRBV4-3 to TRBJ2-3; 9 nucleotides align to TRBD1. Germline-derived CDR1 and CDR2 are LGHNA and YSLEER. The CDR3 is made up of 16 amino acids. V shed 5 bases, J shed 2 bases, and the junction held 8 bases outside the gene matches. DNA for the CDR3: TGCGCCAGCAGCGTTACCGGGACAGGGCACACAGATACGCAGTATTTT. Protein: CASSVTGTGHTDTQYF.

The rearrangement joins TRBV14 to TRBJ2-1; 11 bases map to TRBD2. J gave up 1 base and V 1 base, and 9 bases lay outside the gene matches. The CDR3 totals 19 residues. The germline CDR1 and CDR2 sequences are SGHDN and FVKESK. CDR3 coding DNA: TGTGCCAGCAGCCAAGGTTGGTTAGCGGGAGGGTTATCCTACAATGAGCAGTTCTTC. This sequence encodes CASSQGWLAGGLSYNEQFF.

V and J are TRBV5-1 and TRBJ2-1, with D tentatively TRBD1 or TRBD2 (5 bases each). Germline V lookup: CDR1 SGHRS, CDR2 YFSETQ. This CDR3 has 13 amino acids. The germline V and J ends were trimmed by 1 base and 8 bases, with 10 bases remaining between them. The CDR3 loop is CASSLWGRDEQFF. In DNA form, the CDR3 reads TGCGCCAGCAGCTTGTGGGGACGGGATGAGCAGTTCTTC.

The chain has TRBV28 and TRBJ2-5; 12 positions agree with TRBD1. The CDR3 totals 16 residues. Germline V gene sequence: CDR1 MDHEN, CDR2 SYDVKM. Unmatched junction bases numbered 9, after V lost 5 bases and J lost 5 bases. DNA for the CDR3: TGTGCCAGCAGTCTCGGGACAGGGGGCTTGATGGAGACCCAGTACTTC. Amino acids: CASSLGTGGLMETQYF.

This clonotype was detected a few times. The rearrangement links TRBV10-3 to TRBJ2-7; 11 bases are a match to TRBD1. This CDR3 spans 14 amino acids. The junction had 0 bases not matched to a gene; V was cut back by 2 bases and J by 3 bases. Germline V gives CDR1 ENHRY, CDR2 SYGVKD. The CDR3: CAISEGTGGYEQYF. The CDR3 DNA sequence: TGTGCCATCAGTGAGGGGACAGGGGGCTACGAGCAGTACTTC.

This chain joins TRBV21-1 and TRBJ2-6; TRBD1, the table's D call, lacks a check against the DNA. TRBV21-1 is a listed pseudogene. The CDR3 extends over 17 amino acids. The CDR3 protein is CGEQRDRKLLKANVLTF. Written as DNA, the CDR3 is TGTGGGGAGCAAAGGGACAGGAAGCTCTTAAAGGCCAACGTCCTGACTTTC.

This chain joins TRBV6-5 and TRBJ1-1, with D unresolved. CDR1 is MNHEY and CDR2 is SVGAGI in the germline V gene. This CDR3 is 15 amino acids long. V was cut by 2 bases and J by 0 bases, with 10 bases left in between. DNA for the CDR3: TGTGCCAGCAGTTACGGTCCAGGAGTGAACACTGAAGCTTTCTTT. It translates to CASSYGPGVNTEAFF.

V and J are TRBV4-1 and TRBJ1-1; D is perhaps TRBD1 (5 bases). The CDR3 runs to 19 residues. V gave up 1 base and J gave up 3 bases, with 24 bases separating them. Germline CDR1 is MGHRA and CDR2 is YSYEKL. The CDR3 sequence: CASSQGPRGGRKLYTEAFF. The CDR3 nucleotides are TGCGCCAGCAGCCAAGGCCCTCGGGGGGGAAGAAAGTTGTACACTGAAGCTTTCTTT.

The rearrangement links TRBV29-1 to TRBJ2-3; D uncertain. Per germline, CDR1 SQVTM and CDR2 ANQGSEA. The ends were cut back, 1 base at V and 6 bases at J, with 14 bases in the middle. CDR3 length: 14 amino acids. The CDR3 region is CSVEGPVTADTQYF. CDR3 coding DNA: TGCAGCGTTGAAGGTCCCGTCACAGCGGATACGCAGTATTTT.

The chain links TRBV7-9 to TRBJ2-1, with D unclear. V lost 1 base and J 6 bases, leaving 7 bases between the germline ends. This CDR3 is built from 13 residues. The germline gives CDR1 SEHNR, CDR2 FQNEAQ (reference sequence). This chain's CDR3 is CASSLEIRNEQFF. CDR3 DNA: TGTGCCAGCAGCTTAGAGATTCGCAATGAGCAGTTCTTC.

The CDR3 here is CASSLGGLALNEQFF. As DNA, the CDR3 is TGTGCCAGCAGCTTAGGGGGACTAGCGCTCAATGAGCAGTTCTTC. This chain joins TRBV13 and TRBJ2-1; 10 nucleotides line up with TRBD2. V lost 0 bases to trimming and J lost 6 bases; unmatched junction nucleotides: 2. The CDR3 has 15 residues. Germline V CDR1 and CDR2: PRHDT, FYEKMQ (reference sequence).

A few counts support this clonotype. The V call is TRBV29-1, the J call TRBJ2-7; D might be TRBD1 or TRBD2, each matching 7 bases. Trimming left V 6 bases short and J 0 bases short, with 12 bases between. This CDR3 spans 13 amino acids. Germline CDR1 reads SQVTM; CDR2 reads ANQGSEA. The CDR3 bases are TGCAGCGTCCTCAGGGGGGGCTCCTACGAGCAGTACTTC. Protein: CSVLRGGSYEQYF.

The rearrangement uses TRBV18 and TRBJ1-4; D is uncertain. This CDR3 region has 13 residues. V was cut by 2 bases and J by 4 bases, with 5 bases left in between. Germline values: CDR1 KGHSH, CDR2 LQKENI. CDR3 bases: TGTGCCAGCTCACCAGGGTTTAATGAAAAACTGTTTTTT. This sequence encodes CASSPGFNEKLFF.

J is TRBJ2-1 and V is TRBV20-1; the match to TRBD2 covers 7 bases. Germline CDR1 is DFQATT and CDR2 is SNEGSKA (reference sequence). The CDR3 is 15 amino acids. Trimming removed 6 bases from V and 6 bases from J; junction bases left unmatched: 14. The CDR3 loop reads CSAARAGVPRNEQFF. The CDR3 nucleotides are TGCAGTGCCGCACGCGCGGGAGTACCCCGCAATGAGCAGTTCTTC.

This rearrangement joins TRBV10-3 to TRBJ2-3; tentative D call: TRBD2 (5 bases). V lost 3 bases and J 0 bases, leaving 13 bases between the germline ends. The V gene's germline CDR1 is ENHRY and CDR2 SYGVKD. CDR3 length: 16 amino acids. The CDR3 DNA follows: TGTGCCATCAGTGAAGAGGGCCTTCCCAGCACAGATACGCAGTATTTT. Translated: CAISEEGLPSTDTQYF.

This clonotype was picked up a small number of times. This chain's CDR3 is CASSQEMAGLYEQYF. The CDR3 DNA reads TGCGCCAGCAGCCAAGAGATGGCAGGGCTCTACGAGCAGTACTTC. The J gene is TRBJ2-7, the V gene TRBV4-3; the D gene is possibly TRBD1 (5 bases). Deletions cut 0 bases from V and 3 bases from J, with 12 bases between. The CDR3 covers 15 residues. Per germline, CDR1 LGHNA and CDR2 YSLEER.

As for this clonotype: Mismatch with germline at one junction end may stem from a read error. The chain joins TRBV5-1 to TRBJ2-5; tentatively, D is TRBD2 (6 bases). This CDR3 spans 16 amino acids. The germline gives CDR1 SGHRS, CDR2 YFSETQ. CDR3 loop: CARSLGFGGNQETQYF. DNA of the CDR3: TGCGCCAGAAGCTTGGGATTCGGCGGGAACCAAGAGACCCAGTACTTC. Based on the CDR3 plus reference TRBV5-1 and TRBJ2-5, the full variable domain is KAGVTQTPRYLIKTRGQQVTLSCSPISGHRSVSWYQQTPGQGLQFLFEYFSETQRNKGNFPGRFSGRQFSNSRSEMNVSTLELGDSALYLCARSLGFGGNQETQYFGPGTRLLVL.

This clonotype occurred once. The chain couples TRBV12-3 or TRBV12-4 to TRBJ2-3; tentative D call: TRBD2 (6 bases). This CDR3 comprises 16 residues. V was clipped by 6 bases and J by 0 bases, with 16 bases between them. CDR3 nucleotide sequence: TGTGCCAGCAGGGGACTCTCGGCCCTAAGCACAGATACGCAGTATTTT. Its protein product is CASRGLSALSTDTQYF.

The chain is built from TRBV9 and TRBJ1-2; 7 bases fit TRBD1. Germline assignment: CDR1 SGDLS and CDR2 YYNGEE. With 2 bases clipped from V and 4 bases from J, the junction kept 5 bases outside the gene matches. The CDR3 extends over 14 amino acids. The CDR3 bases are TGTGCCAGCAGCGTCGAGGACAGGATCTATGGCTACACCTTC. Its translation is CASSVEDRIYGYTF.

The rearrangement links TRBV7-2 to TRBJ1-2; D is unclear. V was trimmed by 2 bases and J by 0 bases, leaving 10 bases between them. Per germline, CDR1 SGHTA and CDR2 FQGNSA. The CDR3 totals 15 residues. CDR3 protein: CASSLRATANYGYTF. In DNA form, the CDR3 reads TGTGCCAGCAGCTTAAGGGCAACAGCTAACTATGGCTACACCTTC.

In this sample, this clonotype turned up many times. This chain connects TRBV6-6 to TRBJ2-7, with a tentative D call TRBD2 (6 bases). Trimming cost V 4 bases and J 6 bases, with 10 bases left between them. Germline-derived CDR1 and CDR2 are MNHNY and SVGAGI (reference sequence). CDR3 length: 12 residues. CDR3 in amino acids: CASSSGTPEQYF. In nucleotides, the CDR3 is TGTGCCAGCAGTTCCGGGACTCCCGAGCAGTACTTC.

This clonotype turned up a few times. The chain carries TRBV20-1 and TRBJ2-5; 9 bases map to TRBD1. CDR3 length: 17 residues. With V trimmed by 2 bases and J by 6 bases, 16 bases remained unmatched. Germline loops: CDR1 DFQATT, CDR2 SNEGSKA (reference sequence). The CDR3 DNA reads TGCAGTGCTAGAAGGGTAGAGGGACAGGGATTAAAAAAGACCCAGTACTTC. This translates into CSARRVEGQGLKKTQYF.

The V call is TRBV6-5, the J call TRBJ2-7; D is possibly TRBD1 (6 bases). CDR1 is MNHEY and CDR2 is SVGAGI in the germline V gene. V was pared by 2 bases and J by 5 bases, with 13 bases between. The CDR3 covers 14 residues. CDR3 region: CASSYEGTPDEQYF. As DNA, the CDR3 is TGTGCCAGCAGTTACGAGGGGACACCCGACGAGCAGTACTTC.

The chain links TRBV30 to TRBJ2-4; tentative D call: TRBD1 (6 bases). The last part of the DNA fits TRBJ2-7 better; the J call may be wrong. The CDR3 covers 12 residues. The germline CDR1 and CDR2 sequences are GTSNPN and SVGIG (reference sequence). This CDR3 is CAWSDKGDEQYF. CDR3 nucleotides: TGTGCCTGGAGTGATAAGGGGGACGAGCAGTACTTC.

The rearrangement links TRBV19 to TRBJ2-1; D is possibly TRBD2 (6 bases). Germline loops: CDR1 LNHDA, CDR2 SQIVND (reference sequence). CDR3 length equals 15 residues. Trimming stripped 10 bases from V and 4 bases from J, with 20 bases between. CDR3 nucleotides: TGTGCCATATCAAACGGGACTCCAGTTTACAATGAGCAGTTCTTC. Translated: CAISNGTPVYNEQFF.